This T cell receptor (beta chain) was sequenced during a study of blood T cell repertoires in COVID-19. Whole-study context: The origin of the acute and convalescent COVID-19 samples was the United States, Italy and Spain. Sample material is recorded as cDNA or gDNA derived from T cells, B-cell-depleted T cells, or PBMCs.

Original processing methods: Nucleated cell counts were estimated from reference gene primer amplification. Sequencing used immunoSEQ multiplex PCR; TCRdb keeps in-frame clones, though not all of them. D and trimming were read from the DNA, whereas the V and J calls and clone size are those reported in that table. The sample yields hundreds of thousands of clones, more than 70% seen once. With 5 bases clipped from V and 2 bases from J, the junction kept 5 bases outside the gene matches. Germline V CDR1 and CDR2: SGHAT, FQDESV (reference sequence). The CDR3 is 15 residues long. This TCR was sampled from a woman aged 50 to 60 who had recovered from COVID-19. The sequenced sample was peripheral blood. The V and J genes are TRBV11-1 and TRBJ2-1, with 8 bases aligning to TRBD1. The CDR3 sequence: CASSRTGFTYNEQFF. In nucleotides, the CDR3 is TGTGCCAGCAGCAGGACAGGGTTCACCTACAATGAGCAGTTCTTC.